This TCR beta chain stems from a study of beta chain features in type 1 diabetes. Study results and limitations: Type 1 diabetes patients showed a moderate but significant shortening of TCRB CDR3s in all four CD4+ subsets.

The CDR3 extends over 13 amino acids. CDR1 LNHDA and CDR2 SQIVND come from the germline V gene (reference sequence). V lost 2 bases to trimming and J lost 5 bases, with 9 bases between them. The sequenced template was cDNA made from the entire isolated RNA. Sequencing of naive, central memory and regulatory T cell samples gave an average of roughly 3.4 million reads. Repertoires were generated with immunoSEQ multiplex PCR, while TCRdb's copy carries only in-frame clones and drops some. The table includes 300,000 to 450,000 clones, 10% to 15% detected once. There are a few counts of this clone. The antigen remains undetermined.

The sequencing input was naive CD4+ T cells from blood. The chain combines TRBV19 with TRBJ1-1; D perhaps matches TRBD1 (5 bases). The origin of this receptor is a woman between 18 and 29 years old with type 1 diabetes. The CDR3 coding sequence is TGTGCCAGTAGTATACAGGGATTGACTGAAGCTTTCTTT. It yields the protein CASSIQGLTEAFF.